The present T cell receptor (beta chain) was sequenced within a study of technical replicates of blood from a few donors. The CDR3 contains 14 residues. Per germline, CDR1 SNHLY and CDR2 FYNNEI. V lost 6 bases to trimming and J lost 0 bases; unmatched junction nucleotides: 4. TCRdb keeps only in-frame clones here, not all; method: immunoSEQ multiplex PCR. The data contain 80,000 to 100,000 clones, 92% of them singletons. Input material: T cells isolated from PBMCs. The sequence was collected from a human donor in good health. This sequence joins TRBV2 and TRBJ1-1; 7 bases fit TRBD1. The CDR3 DNA is TGTGCCAGCAGACGGACAGGAGTGAACACTGAAGCTTTCTTT. Translated: CASRRTGVNTEAFF.